The present TCR beta chain was sequenced within a study of identical twins. The CDR3 covers 18 residues. The V gene's germline CDR1 is SGHAT and CDR2 FQNNGV. V gave up 5 bases and J gave up 12 bases; unmatched junction bases: 21. Study-level results: Within beta out-of-frame sequences, the excess sharing observed between twins was weaker. For out-of-frame alpha sequences shared by twins, low generation probability was in excess.

Concerning this clonotype: The target antigen is unknown.

TCRdb re-analysed the 5' RACE reads in MiXCR, keeping a single row per CDR3 protein. The sample yields about 530,000 distinct CDR3 sequences, about 20% seen once. These data were also filed under a second study, of yellow fever vaccine responses in identical twins.

This TCR was recovered from a woman aged 18-29 years in good health. Sequencing was carried out using CD4+ T cells sorted from blood. The V gene is TRBV11-2, the J gene TRBJ2-1; 11 nucleotides agree with TRBD2. CDR3 sequence (DNA): TGTGCCAGCAGCCGCACCGGACTAGCGGGCCCTCCCGTTAGCAGGCAGTTCTTC. Translated, it gives CASSRTGLAGPPVSRQFF.